What follows describes a single T cell receptor (beta chain). This specimen belongs to a study of blood T cell repertoires in COVID-19. For the study at large: The samples span acute and convalescent COVID-19 from the United States, Italy and Spain.

The authors' processing: How many nucleated cells were present was estimated from reference gene primer amplification. TCRdb's copy holds only in-frame clones and misses some; the assay was immunoSEQ multiplex PCR. The DNA gave D and trimming, while V, J and clone size come from that table. The sample records about 140,000 clones, about 86% being singletons. Unmatched junction bases numbered 2, after V lost 1 base and J lost 0 bases. CDR3 length: 16 amino acids. The germline V gene encodes CDR1 SGHRS and CDR2 YFSETQ. V and J are TRBV5-1 and TRBJ2-2; 8 bases line up with TRBD2. The origin of this receptor is a woman aged 55 to 70 with acute or convalescent COVID-19. Sequencing was carried out using peripheral blood. CDR3: CASSLSGGANTGELFF. DNA of the CDR3: TGCGCCAGCAGCTTGAGCGGGGGCGCGAACACCGGGGAGCTGTTTTTT. The full variable domain, its missing parts supplied by reference TRBV5-1 and TRBJ2-2, is KAGVTQTPRYLIKTRGQQVTLSCSPISGHRSVSWYQQTPGQGLQFLFEYFSETQRNKGNFPGRFSGRQFSNSRSEMNVSTLELGDSALYLCASSLSGGANTGELFFGEGSRLTVL.